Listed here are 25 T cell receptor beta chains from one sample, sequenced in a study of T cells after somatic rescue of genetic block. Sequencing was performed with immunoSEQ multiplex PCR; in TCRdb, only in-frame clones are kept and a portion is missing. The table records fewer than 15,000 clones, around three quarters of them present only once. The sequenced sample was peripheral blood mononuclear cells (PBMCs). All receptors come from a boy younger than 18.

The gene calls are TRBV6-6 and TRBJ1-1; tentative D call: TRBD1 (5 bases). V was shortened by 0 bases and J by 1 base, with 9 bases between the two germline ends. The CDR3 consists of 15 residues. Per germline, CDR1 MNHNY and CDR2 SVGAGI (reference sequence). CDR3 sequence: CASSYSRVGNTEAFF. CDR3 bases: TGTGCCAGCAGTTACTCCAGGGTAGGGAACACTGAAGCTTTCTTT.

This chain's CDR3 is CASSGDGRKAYEQYF. CDR3 nucleotides: TGTGCCAGCAGTGGGGATGGGCGGAAGGCCTACGAGCAGTACTTC. The rearrangement uses TRBV2 and TRBJ2-7; D not resolved. The CDR3 has 15 amino acids. Germline loops: CDR1 SNHLY, CDR2 FYNNEI. Trimming pared 4 bases from V and 2 bases from J, leaving 15 bases between.

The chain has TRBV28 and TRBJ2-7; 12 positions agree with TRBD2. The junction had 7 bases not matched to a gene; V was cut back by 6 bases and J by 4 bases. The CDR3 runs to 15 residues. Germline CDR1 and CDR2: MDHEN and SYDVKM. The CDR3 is CASSQLAGGPYEQYF. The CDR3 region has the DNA TGTGCCAGCAGCCAACTAGCGGGAGGACCTTACGAGCAGTACTTC.

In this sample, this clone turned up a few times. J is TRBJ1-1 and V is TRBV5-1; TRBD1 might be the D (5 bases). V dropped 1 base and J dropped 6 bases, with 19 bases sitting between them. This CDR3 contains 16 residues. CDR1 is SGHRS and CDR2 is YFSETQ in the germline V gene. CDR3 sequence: CASSLSGAFSGAEAFF. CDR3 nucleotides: TGCGCCAGCAGCTTGAGCGGGGCGTTTTCCGGAGCTGAAGCTTTCTTT.

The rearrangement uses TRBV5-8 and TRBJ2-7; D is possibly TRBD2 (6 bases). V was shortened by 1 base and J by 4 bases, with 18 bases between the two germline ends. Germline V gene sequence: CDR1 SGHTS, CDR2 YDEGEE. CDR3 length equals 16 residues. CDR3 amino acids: CASSLSLGLEGYEQYF. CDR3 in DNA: TGTGCCAGCAGCTTGTCGTTGGGACTGGAAGGTTACGAGCAGTACTTC.

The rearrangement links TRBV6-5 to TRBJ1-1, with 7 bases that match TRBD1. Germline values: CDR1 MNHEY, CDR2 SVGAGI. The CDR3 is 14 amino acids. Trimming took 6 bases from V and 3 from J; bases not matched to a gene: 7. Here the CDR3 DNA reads TGTGCCAGCAGGCCCGGACAGGTAGACACTGAAGCTTTCTTT. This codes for CASRPGQVDTEAFF.

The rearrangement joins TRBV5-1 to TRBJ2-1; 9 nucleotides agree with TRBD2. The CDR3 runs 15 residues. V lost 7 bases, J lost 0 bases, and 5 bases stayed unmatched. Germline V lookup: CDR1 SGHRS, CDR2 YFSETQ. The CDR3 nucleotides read TGCGCCAGCCGCCGGACTAGCGTCTCCTACAATGAGCAGTTCTTC. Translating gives CASRRTSVSYNEQFF.

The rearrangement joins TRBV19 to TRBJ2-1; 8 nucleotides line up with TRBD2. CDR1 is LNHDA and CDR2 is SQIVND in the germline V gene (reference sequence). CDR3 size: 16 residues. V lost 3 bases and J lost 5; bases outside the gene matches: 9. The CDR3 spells CASSIGRGGRNNEQFF. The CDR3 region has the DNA TGTGCCAGTAGTATTGGCCGGGGGGGCCGCAACAATGAGCAGTTCTTC.

CDR3 loop: CASRKLEDEKLFF. The CDR3 DNA sequence: TGTGCCAGCAGAAAGCTAGAGGATGAAAAACTGTTTTTT. The gene calls are TRBV5-4 and TRBJ1-4; the D is unclear. The CDR3 contains 13 residues. The germline V gene has CDR1 SGHNT and CDR2 YYREEE (reference sequence). V dropped 5 bases and J dropped 6 bases, with 11 bases sitting between them.

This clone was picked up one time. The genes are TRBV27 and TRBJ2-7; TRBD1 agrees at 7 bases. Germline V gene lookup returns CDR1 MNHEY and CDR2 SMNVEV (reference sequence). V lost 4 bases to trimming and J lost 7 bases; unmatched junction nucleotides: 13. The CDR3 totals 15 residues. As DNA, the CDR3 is TGTGCCAGCAGTTCACCCGCAAGGGGGCTGGGGGAGCAGTACTTC. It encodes CASSSPARGLGEQYF.

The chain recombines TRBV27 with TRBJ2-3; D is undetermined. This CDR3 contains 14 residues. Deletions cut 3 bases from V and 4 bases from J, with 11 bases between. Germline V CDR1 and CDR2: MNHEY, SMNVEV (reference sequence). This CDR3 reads CASSLQTAADTQYF. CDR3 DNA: TGTGCCAGCAGTTTGCAAACTGCGGCAGATACGCAGTATTTT.

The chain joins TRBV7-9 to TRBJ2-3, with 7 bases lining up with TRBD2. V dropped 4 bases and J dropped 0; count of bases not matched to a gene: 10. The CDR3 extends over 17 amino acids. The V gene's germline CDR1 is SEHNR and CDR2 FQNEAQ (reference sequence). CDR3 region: CASSSTTSVSSTDTQYF. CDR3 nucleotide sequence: TGTGCCAGCAGCTCCACCACTAGCGTTTCTAGCACAGATACGCAGTATTTT.

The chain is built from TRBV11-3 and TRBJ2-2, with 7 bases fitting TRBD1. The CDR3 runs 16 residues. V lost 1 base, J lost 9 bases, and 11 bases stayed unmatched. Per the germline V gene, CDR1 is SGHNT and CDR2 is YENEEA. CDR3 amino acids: CASSLGGTVPHRELFF. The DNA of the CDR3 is TGTGCCAGCAGCTTAGGGGGGACAGTCCCTCACCGGGAGCTGTTTTTT.

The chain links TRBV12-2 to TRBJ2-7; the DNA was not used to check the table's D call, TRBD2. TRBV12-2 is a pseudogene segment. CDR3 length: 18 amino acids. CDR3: CASRVPGLAGERPYEQYF. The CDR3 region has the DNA TGTGCAAGTCGCGTACCGGGACTAGCGGGGGAGCGGCCCTACGAGCAGTACTTC.

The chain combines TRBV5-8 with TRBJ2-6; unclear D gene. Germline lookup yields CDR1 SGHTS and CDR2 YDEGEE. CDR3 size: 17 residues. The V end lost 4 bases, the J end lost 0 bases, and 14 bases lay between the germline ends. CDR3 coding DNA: TGTGCCAGCAGCCCTACCCAGTGGGGCTCTGGGGCCAACGTCCTGACTTTC. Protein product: CASSPTQWGSGANVLTF.

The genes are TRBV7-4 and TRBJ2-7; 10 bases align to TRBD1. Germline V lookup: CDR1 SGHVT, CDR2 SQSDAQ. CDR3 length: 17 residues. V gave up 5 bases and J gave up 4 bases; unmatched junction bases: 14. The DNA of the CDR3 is TGTGCCAGCAGCCCATACCCAGACAGGGGGCAGTGGTACGAGCAGTACTTC. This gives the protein CASSPYPDRGQWYEQYF. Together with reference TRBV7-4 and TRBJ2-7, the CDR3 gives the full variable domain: GAGVSQSPRYKVAKRGRDVALRCDSISGHVTLYWYRQTLGQGSEVLTYSQSDAQRDKSGRPSGRFSAERPERSVSTLKIQRTEQGDSAVYLCASSPYPDRGQWYEQYFGPGTRLTVT.

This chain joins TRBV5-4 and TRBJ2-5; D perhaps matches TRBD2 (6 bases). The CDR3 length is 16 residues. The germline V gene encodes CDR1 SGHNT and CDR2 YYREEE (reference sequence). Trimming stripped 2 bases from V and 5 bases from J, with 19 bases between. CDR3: CASSFGGLAPQETQYF. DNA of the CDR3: TGTGCCAGCAGCTTCGGGGGTTTGGCCCCACAGGAGACCCAGTACTTC. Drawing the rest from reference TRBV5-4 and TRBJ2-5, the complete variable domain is ETGVTQSPTHLIKTRGQQVTLRCSSQSGHNTVSWYQQALGQGPQFIFQYYREEENGRGNFPPRFSGLQFPNYSSELNVNALELDDSALYLCASSFGGLAPQETQYFGPGTRLLVL.

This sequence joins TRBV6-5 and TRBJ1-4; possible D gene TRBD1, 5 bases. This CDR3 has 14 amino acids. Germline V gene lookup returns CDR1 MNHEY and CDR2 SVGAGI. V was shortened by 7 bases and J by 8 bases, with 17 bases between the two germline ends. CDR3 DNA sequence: TGTGCCAGCAAGGGACGGCAGGTGGGAGAAAAACTGTTTTTT. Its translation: CASKGRQVGEKLFF.

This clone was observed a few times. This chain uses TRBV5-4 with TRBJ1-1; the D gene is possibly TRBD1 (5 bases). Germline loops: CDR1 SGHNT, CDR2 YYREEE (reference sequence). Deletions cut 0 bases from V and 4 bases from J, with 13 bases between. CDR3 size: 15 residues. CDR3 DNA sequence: TGTGCCAGCAGCTTGGCTGAGCAGGGTGGCACTGAAGCTTTCTTT. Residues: CASSLAEQGGTEAFF. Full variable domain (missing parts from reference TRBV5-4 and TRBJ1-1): ETGVTQSPTHLIKTRGQQVTLRCSSQSGHNTVSWYQQALGQGPQFIFQYYREEENGRGNFPPRFSGLQFPNYSSELNVNALELDDSALYLCASSLAEQGGTEAFFGQGTRLTVV.

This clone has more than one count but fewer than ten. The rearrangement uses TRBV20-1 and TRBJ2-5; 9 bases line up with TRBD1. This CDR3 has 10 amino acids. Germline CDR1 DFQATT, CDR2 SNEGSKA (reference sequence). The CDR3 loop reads CSGQGKTQYF. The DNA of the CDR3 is TGCAGCGGACAGGGGAAGACCCAGTACTTC.

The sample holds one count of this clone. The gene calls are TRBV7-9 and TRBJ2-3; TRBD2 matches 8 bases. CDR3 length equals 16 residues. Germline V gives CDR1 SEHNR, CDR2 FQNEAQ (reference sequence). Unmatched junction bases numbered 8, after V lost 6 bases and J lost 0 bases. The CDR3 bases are TGTGCCAGCAGTACGCGGGCTAGCGGGAGCACAGATACGCAGTATTTT. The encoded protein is CASSTRASGSTDTQYF.

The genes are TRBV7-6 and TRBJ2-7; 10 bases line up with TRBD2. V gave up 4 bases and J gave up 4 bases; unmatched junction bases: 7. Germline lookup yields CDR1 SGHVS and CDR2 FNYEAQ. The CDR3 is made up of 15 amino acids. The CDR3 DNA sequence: TGTGCCAGCAGCTCCGGGGCTAGCGGGAGATACGAGCAGTACTTC. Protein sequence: CASSSGASGRYEQYF.

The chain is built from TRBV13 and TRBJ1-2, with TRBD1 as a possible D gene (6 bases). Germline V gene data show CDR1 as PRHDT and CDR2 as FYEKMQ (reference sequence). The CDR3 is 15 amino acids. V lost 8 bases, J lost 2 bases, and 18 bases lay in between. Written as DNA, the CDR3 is TGTGCCAGCGAGATTAACAGGGACTTCAACTATGGCTACACCTTC. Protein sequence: CASEINRDFNYGYTF.

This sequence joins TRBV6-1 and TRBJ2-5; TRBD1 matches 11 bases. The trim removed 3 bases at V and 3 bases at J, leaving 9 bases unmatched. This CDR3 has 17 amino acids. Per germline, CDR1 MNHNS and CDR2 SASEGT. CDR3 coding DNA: TGTGCCAGCAGTGAGCCATTCTGGGACAGGGGGAAAGAGACCCAGTACTTC. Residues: CASSEPFWDRGKETQYF.

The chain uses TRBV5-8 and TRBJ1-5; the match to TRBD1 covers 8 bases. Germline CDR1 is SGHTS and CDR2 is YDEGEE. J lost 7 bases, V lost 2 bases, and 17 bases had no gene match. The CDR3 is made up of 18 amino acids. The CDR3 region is CASSFAPFRWTGNQPQHF. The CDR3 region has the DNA TGTGCCAGCAGCTTCGCTCCCTTTCGATGGACAGGGAACCAGCCCCAGCATTTT.